This TCR beta chain was found in a study of TIL therapy for anti-PD-1-resistant metastatic lung cancer. On the study more broadly: A few tumors were EGFR-mutant and two were ALK-rearranged. The study, taken as a whole, reports: Treatment-naive, never-smoker and oncogene-addicted patients were overrepresented in this highly selected cohort.

The immunoSEQ assay was v3. Each library reached roughly 2 million read pairs, or roughly 5-6.5 million at deep level. Profiling relied on immunoSEQ multiplex PCR, and the TCRdb table lists in-frame clones only, not all of them. The top ten hold about 7.4% of the sample, which has about 12,000 clones, 58% seen once. This clone has just one count. Its cognate antigen is unknown. Stated time point: pre-treatment sample, taken before nivolumab and TIL therapy. Most excised metastases sampled were pleural nodules or supraclavicular lymph nodes. Patients were adults with stage 4 NSCLC. The length of the CDR3 is 17 residues. The germline gives CDR1 LNHNV, CDR2 YYDKDF (reference sequence). V lost 0 bases, J lost 0 bases, and 11 bases lay in between.

The sequence derives from a person between 25 and 79 years old with non-small cell lung cancer. The V gene is TRBV15, the J gene TRBJ2-2; D is possibly TRBD1 (5 bases). The sequencing used tumor tissue, collected at baseline. The CDR3 DNA sequence: TGTGCCACCAGCAGAGATCATTCCAGGGCGAACACCGGGGAGCTGTTTTTT. Its protein is CATSRDHSRANTGELFF.